Described below is a single TCR beta chain sequence and its context. This clonotype has a count of ten or more. This receptor's antigen is unknown. Within one base of it there is no much larger clone, and no base qualities were kept. Instrument on record: Illumina HiSeq 1500. Starting from the raw public reads, TCRdb applied fastp trimming at Q25, assembled clones with MiXCR and retained in-frame beta chains. All rows with the same CDR3 protein become a single entry with the most common DNA and genes. Here the sample has roughly 500,000 distinct CDR3 sequences; about 11% occur a single time. About 9.4% of the sample lies in the top ten. The data stem from a study of T cell repertoires in cytomegalovirus infection (dated 2019 in TCRdb). About the full investigation: Donor HLA type was relevant to the analysis, because carriage of CMV infection together with the matching HLA type was indicated by public TCR beta signatures.

The full study reports these points: The ex vivo response was dominated by HLA-C-restricted CMV-specific TCR beta clonotypes, which also provided the single most frequent clonotype in two of eight donors. In both this cohort and an independent cohort of 352 donors, the cumulative frequency of public TCR beta family members distinguished carriers of CMV infection plus the relevant HLA type.

The specimen was PBMCs. This receptor was obtained from a human donor in good health (CMV status not recorded). Some clones in this sample may be carry-over from other donors' samples.

This receptor has the CDR3 CASSQQGSSYNEQFF. The sequenced DNA: TGTGCCAGCAGTCAACAGGGAAGCTCCTACAATGAGCAGTTCTTC. The chain couples TRBV6-6 to TRBJ2-1; 6 matching bases give a weak D call of TRBD1. Based on the germline V gene (reference sequence), the CDR1 and CDR2 sequences are MNHNY and SVGAGI. V drops 5 bases and J drops 0 bases, leaving 11 bases in between. Taken from cysteine to phenylalanine, the CDR3 has 15 residues. The only DNA kept is the CDR3, 45 bases in frame from the first base.